This TCR beta chain stems from a study of cytomegalovirus exposure and HLA in healthy donors. Study-level findings and limits: HLA allele associations emerged for fewer than 20,000 TCR beta sequences in a later analysis, at 0.05 false discovery rate. A few V segments could not be told apart, such as TRBV6-2 and TRBV6-3, and were left out. It is likely that the observed cluster of highly shared sequence variants was a sequencing artifact. It was reported in a later analysis that an Asian-associated ancestry cluster showed fewer N-insertions than the 666-donor mean.

V trimming: 4 bases; J trimming: 5 bases; junction bases outside the gene matches: 10. The CDR3 is made up of 16 amino acids. CDR1 LGHNA and CDR2 YNFKEQ come from the germline V gene. Use of 60 Vbeta and 13 Jbeta primers characterized the PCR. TCRdb's copy holds only in-frame clones and misses some; the assay was immunoSEQ multiplex PCR. The sample yields 110,000 to 150,000 clones, about 71% seen once. In the case of this clone: No antigen is known for it.

Material for sequencing was PBMCs. The J gene is TRBJ2-2, the V gene TRBV4-2; 7 bases line up with TRBD2. The TCR sequence derives from a woman between 55 and 75 years old in good health and CMV-seropositive. CDR3 sequence (DNA): TGTGCCAGCAGCCGAGGGGCGGGAGAGGCGACCGGGGAGCTGTTTTTT. It specifies CASSRGAGEATGELFF.